This section outlines one TCR beta chain sequence together with its context. What it recognizes is unknown. The data stem from a study of identical twins. Via MiXCR, TCRdb re-called the 5' RACE reads, giving one row per CDR3 protein. The sample lists 500,000 or so distinct CDR3 sequences, roughly a fifth occurring once. Study observations and caveats: Carriage of fewer insertions was seen in abundant cord blood beta clonotypes, whereas memory repertoires showed none.

V shed 2 bases and J 5 bases; nucleotides not matched to a gene: 7. The CDR3 has 15 amino acids. This sample was also put to use in a study of T cells expressing NK-cell markers. From that report: Beta-chain profiling covered CD3+CD56+NKG2C+, CD3+CD56+NKG2C- and CD3+CD56-NKG2C+ sorted subsets. In a group of five to seven donors, dominant NKG2C+ clonotypes represented 1.0-7.0% of CD8+ T cells. Where several donors were concerned, these clonotypes also led the CD3+CD56-NKG2C+ fraction.

What was sequenced was CD4+ T cells sorted from blood. The chain combines TRBV12-3 or TRBV12-4 with TRBJ1-2; 8 positions match TRBD1. The TCR was taken from a woman aged 18 to 35 in good health. The CDR3 reads CASSLWAGGAYGYTF. The CDR3 nucleotides are TGTGCCAGCAGTTTATGGGCAGGGGGCGCGTATGGCTACACCTTC.